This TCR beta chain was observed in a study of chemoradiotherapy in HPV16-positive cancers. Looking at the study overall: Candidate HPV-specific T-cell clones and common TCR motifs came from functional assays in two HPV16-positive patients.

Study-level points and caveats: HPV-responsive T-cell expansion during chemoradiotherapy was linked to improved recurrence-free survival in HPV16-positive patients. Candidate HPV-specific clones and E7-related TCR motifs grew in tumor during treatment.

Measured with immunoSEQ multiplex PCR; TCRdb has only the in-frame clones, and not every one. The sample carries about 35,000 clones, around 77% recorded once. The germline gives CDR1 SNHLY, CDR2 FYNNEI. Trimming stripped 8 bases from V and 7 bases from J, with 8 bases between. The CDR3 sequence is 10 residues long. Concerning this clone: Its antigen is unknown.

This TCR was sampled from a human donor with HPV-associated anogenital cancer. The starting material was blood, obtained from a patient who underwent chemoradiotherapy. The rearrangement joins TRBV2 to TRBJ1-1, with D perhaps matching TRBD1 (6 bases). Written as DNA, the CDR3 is TGTGCCAGCCTAGGGGGTGAAGCTTTCTTT. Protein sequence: CASLGGEAFF.